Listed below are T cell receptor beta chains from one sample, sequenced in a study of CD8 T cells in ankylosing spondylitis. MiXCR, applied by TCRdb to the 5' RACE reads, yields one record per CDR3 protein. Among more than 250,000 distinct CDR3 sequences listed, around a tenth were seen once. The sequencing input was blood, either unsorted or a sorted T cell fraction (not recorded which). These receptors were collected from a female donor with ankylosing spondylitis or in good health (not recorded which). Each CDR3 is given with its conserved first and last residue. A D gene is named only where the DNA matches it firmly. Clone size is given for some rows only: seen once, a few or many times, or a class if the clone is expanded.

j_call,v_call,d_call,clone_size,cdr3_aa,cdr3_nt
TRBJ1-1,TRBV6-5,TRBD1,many,CASLGGQGAFF,TGTGCCAGCTTAGGGGGCCAAGGAGCTTTCTTT
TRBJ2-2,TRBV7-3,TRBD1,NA,CASSEQGRGTGELFF,TGTGCCAGCAGCGAACAGGGGCGAGGCACCGGGGAGCTGTTTTTT
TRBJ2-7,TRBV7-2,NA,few,CASSLFRSETYEQYF,TGTGCCAGCAGCTTATTCCGGTCCGAAACTTACGAGCAGTACTTC
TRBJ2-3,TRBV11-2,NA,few,CASSPGLQRTDTQYF,TGTGCCAGCAGCCCCGGACTACAACGCACAGATACGCAGTATTTT
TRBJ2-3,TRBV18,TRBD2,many,CASSPSGSWGDTQYF,TGTGCCAGCTCCCCTAGCGGCTCCTGGGGAGATACGCAGTATTTT
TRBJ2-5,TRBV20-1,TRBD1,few,CSASIAAGGFKETQYF,TGCAGTGCTAGTATCGCCGCAGGGGGTTTTAAGGAGACCCAGTACTTC
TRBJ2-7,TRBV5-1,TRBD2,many,CASSLAGVPSYEQYF,TGCGCCAGCTCCCTTGCGGGAGTTCCCTCCTACGAGCAGTACTTC
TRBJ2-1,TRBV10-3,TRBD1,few,CAITAGTGGNEQFF,TGTGCCATCACCGCCGGGACAGGGGGCAATGAGCAGTTCTTC
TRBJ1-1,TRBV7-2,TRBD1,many,CASSPHSGTVNTEAFF,TGTGCCAGCAGCCCCCATTCCGGGACAGTGAACACTGAAGCTTTCTTT
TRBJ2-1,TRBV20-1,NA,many,CSAKDGSSYNEQFF,TGCAGTGCTAAGGACGGTAGCTCCTACAATGAGCAGTTCTTC
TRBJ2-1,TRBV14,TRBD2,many,CASSQETSGRPQQFF,TGTGCCAGCAGCCAAGAAACTAGCGGGAGGCCGCAACAGTTCTTC
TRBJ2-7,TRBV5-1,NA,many,CASSSNPGSYEQYF,TGCGCCAGCAGCTCGAACCCGGGGTCGTACGAGCAGTACTTC
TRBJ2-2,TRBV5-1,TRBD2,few,CASSLALASGNTGELFF,TGCGCCAGCAGCTTGGCCTTGGCTAGCGGAAACACCGGGGAGCTGTTTTTT
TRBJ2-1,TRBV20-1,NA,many,CSAMIPVGVNEQFF,TGCAGTGCTATGATCCCCGTAGGGGTCAATGAGCAGTTCTTC
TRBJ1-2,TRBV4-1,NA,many,CASSQAGIYGYTF,TGCGCCAGCAGCCAAGCGGGAATCTATGGCTACACCTTC
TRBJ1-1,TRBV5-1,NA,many,CASSIQPGSTEAFF,TGCGCCAGCAGCATACAGCCGGGGAGCACTGAAGCTTTCTTT
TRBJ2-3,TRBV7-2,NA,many,CASSRSRAEDTQYF,TGTGCCAGCAGCCGCTCGCGAGCGGAAGATACGCAGTATTTT
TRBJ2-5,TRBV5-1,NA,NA,CASSLRGIRETQYF,TGCGCCAGCAGCTTGCGGGGGATTCGGGAGACCCAGTACTTC
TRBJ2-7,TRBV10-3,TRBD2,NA,CAISRTSGSTKGSYEQYF,TGTGCCATCAGCCGGACTAGCGGCTCCACTAAGGGCTCCTACGAGCAGTACTTC
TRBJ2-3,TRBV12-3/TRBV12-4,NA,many,CASSFGGAADTQYF,TGTGCCAGCAGTTTTGGGGGGGCCGCAGATACGCAGTATTTT
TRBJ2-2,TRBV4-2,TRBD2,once,CASSQDWGLAGTGELFF,TGTGCCAGCAGCCAAGATTGGGGACTAGCGGGGACCGGGGAGCTGTTTTTT
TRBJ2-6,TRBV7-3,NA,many,CASSLMVSQSGANVLTF,TGTGCCAGCAGCTTAATGGTCTCGCAGAGTGGGGCCAACGTCCTGACTTTC
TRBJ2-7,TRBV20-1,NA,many,CSARDQAGSYEQYF,TGCAGTGCTAGAGATCAGGCGGGATCCTACGAGCAGTACTTC
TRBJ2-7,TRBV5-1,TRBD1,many,CASKPTGNYEQYF,TGCGCCAGCAAACCGACAGGGAACTACGAGCAGTACTTC
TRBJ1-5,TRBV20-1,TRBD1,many,CSAGQGSNQPQHF,TGCAGTGCTGGACAGGGTAGCAATCAGCCCCAGCATTTT
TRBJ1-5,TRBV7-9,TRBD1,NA,CASSGATGVSQPQHF,TGTGCCAGCAGTGGGGCTACAGGGGTAAGTCAGCCCCAGCATTTT
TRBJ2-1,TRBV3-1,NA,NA,CATCQERLFGNEQFF,TGTGCCACCTGCCAAGAAAGGTTGTTCGGAAATGAGCAGTTCTTC